The clone carrying this TCR beta chain was counted once. Its antigen is still unknown. The CDR3 sequence is 15 residues long. With 3 bases removed from V and 4 bases from J, the gap between germline ends came to 13 bases. The germline gives CDR1 MGHRA, CDR2 YSYEKL. These data belong to a study of blood T cells in healthy people across ages. A second PCR, run for roughly 7 to 12 cycles, used a sample-barcoded 5' primer plus a J-beta primer mix. A template-switch adaptor that had 12 random nucleotides put a tag on each cDNA molecule. TCRdb reprocessed the 5' RACE reads with MiXCR, giving one entry per CDR3 protein. The table includes approximately 2,000,000 distinct CDR3 sequences, around 42% detected once. General study points: The recorded TCR beta diversity per million T cells decreased in a roughly linear manner with age.

Sequencing was done on a sample of blood. This clonotype originated in a human donor in good health. The V and J genes are TRBV4-1 and TRBJ1-5, with a possible D match to TRBD1 (5 bases). The CDR3 DNA follows: TGCGCCAGCAGCCAGGCCGGGACGAGTAATCAGCCCCAGCATTTT. Protein product: CASSQAGTSNQPQHF.